The 15 T cell receptor beta chains listed next were all sequenced from one sample in a study of blood T cell repertoires in COVID-19. Some clones are missing from TCRdb's copy, which holds only in-frame ones; the method was immunoSEQ multiplex PCR. The sample lists some 120,000 clones; around 80% were seen once. Sequencing was performed on peripheral blood. The receptors here all came from a man in his 70s with active or convalescent COVID-19.

V gene TRBV3-1 (or the pseudogene TRBV3-2) combines with J gene TRBJ1-1, with TRBD1 matching over 9 bases. CDR1 LGHDT and CDR2 YNNKEL come from the germline V gene (reference sequence). With 4 bases clipped from V and 0 bases from J, the junction kept 9 bases outside the gene matches. This CDR3 is built from 17 residues. The CDR3 loop is CASSLTGTGTLNTEAFF. CDR3 in DNA: TGTGCCAGCAGCCTCACTGGGACAGGGACCTTGAACACTGAAGCTTTCTTT.

This chain joins TRBV10-2 and TRBJ1-3; unclear D gene. The CDR3 extends over 15 amino acids. Germline V gives CDR1 WSHSY, CDR2 SAAADI. The germline V and J ends were trimmed by 3 bases and 4 bases, with 13 bases remaining between them. CDR3 region: CASSDRPKEGNTIYF. The CDR3 DNA is TGCGCCAGCAGTGACAGGCCGAAAGAGGGAAACACCATATATTTT.

This chain joins TRBV7-9 and TRBJ1-2; D not certain. The V end was cut by 1 base, the J end by 3 bases, with 12 bases between. Per germline, CDR1 SEHNR and CDR2 FQNEAQ (reference sequence). The CDR3 length is 15 residues. CDR3 sequence: CASSLGQTRYYGYTF. CDR3 DNA: TGTGCCAGCAGCTTAGGGCAGACAAGGTACTATGGCTACACCTTC.

This clone turned up a few times. J is TRBJ2-1 and V is TRBV4-2; 7 nucleotides match TRBD2. The trim removed 0 bases at V and 15 bases at J, leaving 8 bases unmatched. This CDR3 contains 13 residues. CDR1 and CDR2 (germline): LGHNA, YNFKEQ. CDR3 bases: TGTGCCAGCAGCCAAGACTTCGCGGGAGCGGTGTTCTTC. Translating gives CASSQDFAGAVFF.

The rearrangement joins TRBV6-5 to TRBJ2-7, with unresolved D. The CDR3 spans 16 residues. The germline CDR1 and CDR2 sequences are MNHEY and SVGAGI. The V gene lost 1 base and the J gene lost 3 bases, with 16 bases spanning the gap. In DNA, the CDR3 is TGTGCCAGCAGTTACTTGGTCCAGTACAGTAACTACGAGCAGTACTTC. Its translation is CASSYLVQYSNYEQYF.

On this clone: The junction departs from germline at one end; a sequencing error may be responsible. The J gene is TRBJ2-5, the V gene TRBV4-1; 11 bases line up with TRBD2. Per germline, CDR1 MGHRA and CDR2 YSYEKL. CDR3 length: 16 amino acids. The CDR3: CANSYLLLAGEETQYF. The CDR3 DNA reads TGCGCCAACAGCTATCTACTACTAGCGGGAGAAGAGACCCAGTACTTC.

This clone was recorded once. V gene TRBV27 combines with J gene TRBJ1-1; a possible D gene is TRBD1 (6 bases). The CDR3 has 13 residues. The V and J ends lost 6 bases and 3 bases respectively, with 11 bases between them. Germline CDR1 is MNHEY and CDR2 is SMNVEV (reference sequence). The CDR3 nucleotides are TGTGCCAGCAGCCTACAGGGATACACTGAAGCTTTCTTT. Encoded protein: CASSLQGYTEAFF.

V usage is TRBV11-2 and J usage is TRBJ2-1; 7 nucleotides align to TRBD1. The germline V gene encodes CDR1 SGHAT and CDR2 FQNNGV. The V segment lost 2 bases and the J segment 9 bases; nucleotides outside the gene matches: 4. The CDR3 sequence is 13 residues long. The CDR3 coding sequence is TGTGCCAGCAGCTTACTACAGGGGACTGAGCAGTTCTTC. Encoded protein: CASSLLQGTEQFF.

This rearrangement joins TRBV28 to TRBJ1-1, with D perhaps TRBD1 (5 bases). CDR1 is MDHEN, CDR2 SYDVKM, per germline. V was clipped by 3 bases and J by 4 bases, with 9 bases between them. CDR3 size: 13 residues. The CDR3 sequence is CASSFGGVTEAFF. The CDR3 DNA reads TGTGCCAGCAGTTTCGGGGGGGTCACTGAAGCTTTCTTT. The variable domain in full, completed from reference TRBV28 and TRBJ1-1, reads DVKVTQSSRYLVKRTGEKVFLECVQDMDHENMFWYRQDPGLGLRLIYFSYDVKMKEKGDIPEGYSVSREKKERFSLILESASTNQTSMYLCASSFGGVTEAFFGQGTRLTVV.

This chain joins TRBV7-3 and TRBJ2-3, with 13 bases that match TRBD2. Germline V gives CDR1 SGHTA, CDR2 FQGTGA. The CDR3 loop spans 17 amino acids. With V trimmed by 5 bases and J by 8 bases, 13 bases remained unmatched. CDR3 region: CASSQPGLAGPDGTQYF. CDR3 sequence (DNA): TGTGCCAGCAGCCAACCGGGACTAGCGGGGCCTGATGGTACGCAGTATTTT.

This clone was seen only once. The chain couples TRBV9 to TRBJ1-2, with 7 bases fitting TRBD1. CDR1 is SGDLS, CDR2 YYNGEE, per germline. Unmatched junction bases numbered 10, after V lost 3 bases and J lost 2 bases. The CDR3 contains 16 residues. CDR3 amino acids: CASSAMNRGLNYGYTF. CDR3 in DNA: TGTGCCAGCAGCGCGATGAACAGGGGACTCAACTATGGCTACACCTTC.

The rearrangement links TRBV6-6 to TRBJ2-7; 7 positions agree with TRBD1. CDR1 and CDR2 from the germline V gene are MNHNY and SVGAGI (reference sequence). The CDR3 length is 13 residues. The V segment lost 5 bases and the J segment 6 bases; nucleotides outside the gene matches: 7. CDR3 region: CASSPQGNTEQYF. DNA of the CDR3: TGTGCCAGCAGTCCACAGGGGAATACCGAGCAGTACTTC.

The V call is TRBV6-5, the J call TRBJ2-5; 12 bases fit TRBD2. The CDR3 is made up of 15 amino acids. V gave up 6 bases and J gave up 7 bases; unmatched junction bases: 9. From germline, CDR1 is MNHEY and CDR2 SVGAGI. The chain's CDR3 is CASSRRTSGVGTQYF. The CDR3, as DNA: TGTGCCAGCAGCCGCCGGACTAGCGGGGTCGGGACCCAGTACTTC.

This chain connects TRBV7-9 to TRBJ2-1; 8 nucleotides line up with TRBD1. Unmatched junction bases numbered 14, after V lost 8 bases and J lost 8 bases. The CDR3 contains 15 residues. Germline V lookup: CDR1 SEHNR, CDR2 FQNEAQ (reference sequence). Here the CDR3 DNA reads TGTGCCAGCGAGAAAGGACAGGGAGGCGTCGATGAGCAGTTCTTC. Translation: CASEKGQGGVDEQFF.

Comment on this clone: A junction boundary mismatches the germline segment, possibly from a read error. The chain has TRBV10-3 and TRBJ2-2; possible D gene TRBD1, 6 bases. Per germline, CDR1 ENHRY and CDR2 SYGVKD. The CDR3 has 17 residues. The CDR3 sequence is CATSDIRGRANTGELFF. The CDR3 bases are TGTGCCACCAGTGACATCAGGGGCAGAGCGAACACCGGGGAGCTGTTTTTT.